This T cell receptor (beta chain) originates from a study of regulatory and conventional T cells in RAG deficiency (dated by TCRdb to about 2017). A note on the overall study: High-throughput TCR beta sequencing was used to compare the repertoire diversity and composition of Treg, conventional CD4+ and CD8+ T cells between RAG-deficient patients and healthy controls.

This clone was found once. Its antigen is unknown. Per-base qualities were not stored, and no clone one base away is much larger. What the work shows at the level of the full study, not this receptor alone: In Omenn syndrome patients, sorted CD25-high CD127-low cells may represent peripherally activated cells rather than bona fide Treg cells. Compared with controls, Omenn syndrome and CID/AS patients had 95 to 100-fold fewer unique TCR beta sequences in Treg cells, but only around 10-fold fewer in the other subsets. Shorter CDR3 lengths were found in all patient T-cell subsets, and >90% Treg-Tconv repertoire overlap at nucleotide and amino acid level was observed in Omenn syndrome patients. For some subjects, some analyses of T-cell subsets were not performed. Compared with control T-cell subpopulations, RAG-deficient patients had much lower Shannon entropy and higher Simpson indices.

Libraries were made using the immunoSEQ multiplex PCR assay. Rearranged TCR beta chain products were amplified from the genomic DNA of sorted T-cell subsets and were then sequenced. In the original analysis: Repertoire diversity of productive TCR beta rearrangements was quantified using Shannon entropy and Simpson indices. Clonal expansion was assessed by the summed frequency of the 100 most abundant productive TCR beta clonotypes among total reads. A self-reactivity index based on amino acid usage at CDR3beta positions 6 and 7 was applied to the TRB repertoires. Two-way ANOVA was used for repertoire analyses, while Student t or Mann-Whitney tests were used for flow cytometric analyses. The table was pulled from immuneACCESS by TCRdb, which kept in-frame rearrangements only. Such tables lose some clones; where checked, under half of the loss comes from unresolved V genes, and the rest has no known cause. The V and J calls and clone size are taken from that table; D and trimming were inferred from the DNA. The sample includes fewer than 35,000 clones, with roughly 90% observed a single time. The ten largest clones add up to roughly 15% of the sample.

For repertoire analyses, the comparison group consisted of roughly 8 healthy control donors. Before genomic DNA extraction, CD8+ T cells lacking CD4 were purified from blood. In addition, the sample was reused for a study of regulatory T cells. As that second paper reports: In the multiplex PCR, 52 forward TRBV primers and 13 reverse TRBJ primers were used, and assay-based and computational corrections were applied for amplification bias. Restricted unique TRB V-J pairs and skewed V and J gene usage were observed in patient repertoires, most markedly in regulatory T cells. T-cell receptor beta repertoires of sorted regulatory, conventional CD4+ and CD8+ T cells were compared between CD3G-deficient patients and healthy controls. Peripheral blood mononuclear cells were isolated by Ficoll density separation. A FACSAria cell sorter was used to isolate CD3+ CD8+ CD4- T cells. Within the immunoSEQ assay, multiplex PCR amplified rearranged TRB loci from genomic DNA. TRB amplicons were sequenced on an Illumina HiSeq platform. Custom algorithms error-filtered the raw sequences and aligned the raw sequences to reference gene sequences, after which the immunoSEQ online tools were used for analysis. Productive and nonproductive TRB rearrangement frequencies were evaluated among both unique and total sequences. For group comparisons, t tests, Mann-Whitney tests or two-way ANOVA were performed in Prism software.

The clonotype originates from a human donor in good health. Sequenced input: CD8+ T cells sorted from blood.

The nucleotides are TGTGCCAGTATGTGGGGGTCCATGAACACTGAAGCTTTCTTT. Its amino acids are CASMWGSMNTEAFF. Recombination linked TRBV19 to TRBJ1-1; TRBD1 is perhaps the D gene, given 5 matching bases. The germline V gene (reference sequence) specifies LNHDA as CDR1 and SQIVND as CDR2. Inclusive of the bounding cysteine and phenylalanine, the CDR3 is 14 residues long. Kept here is only the CDR3 DNA, which spans 42 bases and is read in frame from base 1. V gives up 7 bases and J gives up 0 bases, and the segment between their germline ends measures 12 bases. Full variable domain (CDR3 extended with the reference TRBV19 and TRBJ1-1 proteins): DGGITQSPKYLFRKEGQNVTLSCEQNLNHDAMYWYRQDPGQGLRLIYYSQIVNDFQKGDIAEGYSVSREKKESFPLTVTSAQKNPTAFYLCASMWGSMNTEAFFGQGTRLTVV.